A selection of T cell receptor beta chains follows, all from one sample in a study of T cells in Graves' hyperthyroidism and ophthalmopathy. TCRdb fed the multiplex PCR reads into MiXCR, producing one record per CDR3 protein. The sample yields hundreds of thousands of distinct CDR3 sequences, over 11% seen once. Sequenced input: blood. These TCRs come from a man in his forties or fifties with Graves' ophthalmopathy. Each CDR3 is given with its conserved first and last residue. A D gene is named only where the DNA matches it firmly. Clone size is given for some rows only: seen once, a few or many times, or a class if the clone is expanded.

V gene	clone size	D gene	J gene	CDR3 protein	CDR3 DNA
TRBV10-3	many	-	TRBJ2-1	CATSTDPGNNEQFF	TGTGCCACCTCCACGGACCCGGGCAACAATGAGCAGTTCTTC
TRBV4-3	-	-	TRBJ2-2	CASSRRGMNTGELFF	TGCGCCAGCAGCCGACGGGGAATGAACACCGGGGAGCTGTTTTTT
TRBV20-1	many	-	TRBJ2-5	CSVSQGGGRETQYF	TGCAGTGTTTCACAGGGAGGAGGGCGGGAGACCCAGTACTTC
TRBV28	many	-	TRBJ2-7	CASRSEPGSDTYEQYF	TGTGCCAGCAGGTCAGAACCCGGGTCCGACACCTACGAGCAGTACTTC
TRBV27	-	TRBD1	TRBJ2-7	CASSRTGTGVHEQYF	TGTGCCAGCAGCCGAACCGGGACAGGGGTCCACGAGCAGTACTTC
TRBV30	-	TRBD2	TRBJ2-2	CAWGRTSGYTGELFF	TGTGCCTGGGGAAGGACTAGCGGTTACACCGGGGAGCTGTTTTTT
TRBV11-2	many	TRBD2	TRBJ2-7	CASTKLAEAYEQYF	TGTGCCAGCACCAAACTAGCGGAGGCCTACGAGCAGTACTTC
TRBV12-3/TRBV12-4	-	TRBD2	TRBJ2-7	CAISTAGRYEQYF	TGTGCCATCTCCACAGCGGGAAGGTACGAGCAGTACTTC
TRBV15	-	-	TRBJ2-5	CATSRDISRLGETQYF	TGTGCCACCAGCAGAGATATCTCTAGACTCGGAGAGACCCAGTACTTC
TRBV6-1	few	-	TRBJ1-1	CASSEVGRNNEAFF	TGTGCCAGCAGTGAAGTAGGACGGAACAACGAAGCTTTCTTT
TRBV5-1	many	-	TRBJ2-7	CASSLDTGNEQYF	TGCGCCAGCAGCTTGGATACGGGCAACGAGCAGTACTTC
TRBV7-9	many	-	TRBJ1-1	CASSSWKGNTEAFF	TGTGCCAGCAGCTCATGGAAGGGAAACACTGAAGCTTTCTTT
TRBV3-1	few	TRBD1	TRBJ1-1	CASGQGAVAFF	TGTGCCAGCGGTCAGGGGGCGGTGGCTTTCTTT
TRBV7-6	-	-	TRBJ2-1	CASSLVDDNNEQFF	TGTGCCAGCAGCTTAGTGGACGATAACAATGAGCAGTTCTTC
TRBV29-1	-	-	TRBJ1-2	CSVDYQRRYTF	TGCAGCGTTGACTATCAGAGACGCTACACCTTC
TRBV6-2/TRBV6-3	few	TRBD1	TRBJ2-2	CASSYTTGGRTGELFF	TGTGCCAGCAGTTACACAACAGGGGGCAGGACCGGGGAGCTGTTTTTT
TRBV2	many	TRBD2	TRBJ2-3	CASWLAGFSTDTQYF	TGTGCCAGCTGGCTAGCGGGATTTAGCACAGATACGCAGTATTTT
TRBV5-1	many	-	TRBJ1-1	CASSLAAMNTEAFF	TGCGCCAGCAGCTTGGCTGCGATGAACACTGAAGCTTTCTTT
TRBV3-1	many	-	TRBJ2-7	CASSQDVSSYEQYF	TGTGCCAGCAGCCAAGATGTAAGCTCCTACGAGCAGTACTTC
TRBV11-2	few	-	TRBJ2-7	CASSLAWLANYEQYF	TGTGCCAGCAGCTTAGCTTGGCTAGCGAACTACGAGCAGTACTTC
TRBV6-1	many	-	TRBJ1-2	CASSVTGTGDYGYTF	TGTGCCAGCAGTGTCACAGGGACGGGCGACTATGGCTACACCTTC
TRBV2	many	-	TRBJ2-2	CASSEAQGSTGELFF	TGTGCCAGCAGTGAAGCGCAGGGTTCCACCGGGGAGCTGTTTTTT
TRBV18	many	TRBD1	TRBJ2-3	CASSPGQRSDTQYF	TGTGCCAGCTCACCGGGACAGAGATCAGATACGCAGTATTTT
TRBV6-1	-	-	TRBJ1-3	CASSEIEGINTIYF	TGTGCCAGCAGTGAAATCGAGGGTATCAACACCATATATTTT
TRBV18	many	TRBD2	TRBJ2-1	CASSPRLAGGDEQFF	TGTGCCAGCTCACCTCGACTAGCGGGAGGTGATGAGCAGTTCTTC
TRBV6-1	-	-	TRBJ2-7	CASEGQGSDEQYF	TGTGCCAGCGAGGGGCAGGGGAGCGACGAGCAGTACTTC
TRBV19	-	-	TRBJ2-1	CASSIDSAAGNEQFF	TGTGCCAGTAGTATAGATTCAGCGGCGGGGAATGAGCAGTTCTTC
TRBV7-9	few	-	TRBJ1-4	CASSSLPVWGEDEKLFF	TGTGCCAGCAGCTCCCTACCGGTTTGGGGCGAAGATGAAAAACTGTTTTTT
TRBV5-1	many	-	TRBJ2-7	CASSLVQGTYEQYF	TGCGCCAGCAGCTTGGTTCAGGGAACCTACGAGCAGTACTTC
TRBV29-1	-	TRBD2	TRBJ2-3	CSVIAGVDTQYF	TGCAGCGTTATAGCGGGAGTAGATACGCAGTATTTT
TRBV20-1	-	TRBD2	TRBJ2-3	CSASGVSGTDIHDTQYF	TGCAGTGCTAGTGGTGTTAGCGGGACGGACATCCATGATACGCAGTATTTT
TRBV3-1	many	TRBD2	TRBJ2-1	CASSQEPSGRRNEQFF	TGTGCCAGCAGCCAAGAGCCTAGCGGGAGACGAAATGAGCAGTTCTTC
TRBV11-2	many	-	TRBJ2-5	CASSLDIREYGETQYF	TGTGCCAGCAGCTTAGATATTCGGGAGTATGGAGAGACCCAGTACTTC
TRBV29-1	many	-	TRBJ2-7	CSVEEQGRSSPEQYF	TGCAGCGTTGAAGAACAGGGCCGATCTTCCCCCGAGCAGTACTTC
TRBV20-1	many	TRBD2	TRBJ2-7	CSARRAGVVGEQYF	TGCAGTGCTAGAAGGGCGGGAGTTGTTGGCGAGCAGTACTTC
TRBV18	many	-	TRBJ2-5	CASSPEREETQYF	TGTGCCAGCTCACCCGAGAGAGAAGAGACCCAGTACTTC
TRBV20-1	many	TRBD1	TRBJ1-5	CSARDTGVNQPQHF	TGCAGTGCTAGAGATACAGGGGTCAACCAGCCCCAGCATTTT
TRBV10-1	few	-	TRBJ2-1	CASSFKGIETTQFF	TGCGCCAGCAGCTTTAAGGGGATCGAGACCACACAGTTCTTC
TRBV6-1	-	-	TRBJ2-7	CASTPLVGYEQYF	TGTGCCAGCACCCCTCTGGTGGGATACGAGCAGTACTTC
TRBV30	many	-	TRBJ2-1	CAWRANNEQFF	TGTGCCTGGAGGGCAAACAATGAGCAGTTCTTC
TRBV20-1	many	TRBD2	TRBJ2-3	CSASLVAGGGTDTQYF	TGCAGTGCTAGTCTGGTAGCGGGAGGGGGCACAGATACGCAGTATTTT
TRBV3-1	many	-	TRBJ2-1	CASRPSVPGNEQFF	TGTGCCAGCAGGCCCTCAGTTCCGGGGAATGAGCAGTTCTTC
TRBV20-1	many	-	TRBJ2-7	CSAYPPSDSYEQYF	TGCAGTGCCTACCCCCCCTCCGACTCGTACGAGCAGTACTTC
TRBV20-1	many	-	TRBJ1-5	CSANSGGNQPQHF	TGCAGTGCTAACAGCGGGGGCAATCAGCCCCAGCATTTT
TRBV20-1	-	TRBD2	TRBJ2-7	CSAKTPQRDYEQYF	TGCAGTGCAAAAACGCCCCAGCGGGACTACGAGCAGTACTTC